This passage covers 9 T cell receptor beta chains from one sample sequenced in a study of CD8 T cell repertoires and HIV-1 epitope variants. Using immunoSEQ multiplex PCR, the repertoire was profiled, and TCRdb retains in-frame clones only, with some absent. Here the sample spans about 3,100 clones, roughly 70% being singletons. Their recognized antigens are unknown. Sequenced sample: cultured CD8+ T cells derived from PBMCs. The origin of the receptors is a male donor with HIV.

This chain links TRBV27 with TRBJ2-5; 8 bases align to TRBD2. Unmatched junction bases numbered 4, after V lost 2 bases and J lost 2 bases. Germline values: CDR1 MNHEY, CDR2 SMNVEV (reference sequence). The CDR3 consists of 15 residues. The CDR3 DNA reads TGTGCCAGCAGTTTAAGCGGGAGAAGGCAAGAGACCCAGTACTTC. Residues: CASSLSGRRQETQYF.

The CDR3 is CASSLGQTNEKLFF. CDR3 DNA sequence: TGTGCCAGCAGCTTGGGCCAGACTAATGAAAAACTGTTTTTT. V gene TRBV5-6 combines with J gene TRBJ1-4, with D unclear. Germline V gives CDR1 SGHDT, CDR2 YYEEEE. V was trimmed by 0 bases and J by 2 bases, leaving 5 bases between them. CDR3 size: 14 residues.

CDR3 DNA: TGTGCCAGCGTTCCCGCTGCCAGGGCAACTAATGAAAAACTGTTTTTT. It specifies CASVPAARATNEKLFF. The rearrangement uses TRBV28 and TRBJ1-4, with TRBD1 as a possible D gene (5 bases). Germline CDR1 and CDR2: MDHEN and SYDVKM. V was cut by 8 bases and J by 0 bases, with 16 bases left in between. The CDR3 is 16 amino acids.

This clone was picked up one time. This chain connects TRBV6-5 to TRBJ1-2; D not resolved. The CDR3 is 13 residues long. The germline V gene encodes CDR1 MNHEY and CDR2 SVGAGI. The V end was cut by 4 bases, the J end by 6 bases, with 12 bases between. CDR3 region: CASSLHDRDGYTF. The CDR3, as DNA: TGTGCCAGCAGTTTACACGATCGGGATGGCTACACCTTC.

J is TRBJ2-7 and V is TRBV5-4; unclear D gene. Trimming cost V 5 bases and J 0 bases, with 6 bases left between them. Germline V gene sequence: CDR1 SGHNT, CDR2 YYREEE (reference sequence). The CDR3 runs to 12 residues. The CDR3 DNA follows: TGTGCCAGCAGTCTGGCCTCCTACGAGCAGTACTTC. Its protein is CASSLASYEQYF.

The chain joins TRBV4-3 to TRBJ2-1, with TRBD2 matching 8 bases. The CDR3 spans 18 residues. Germline CDR1 is LGHNA and CDR2 is YSLEER. The J segment lost 2 bases and the V segment lost 1 base, leaving 10 bases of the junction unmatched. The CDR3 here is CASSQAQPGGATYNEQFF. As DNA, the CDR3 is TGCGCCAGCAGCCAAGCCCAGCCCGGGGGGGCTACCTACAATGAGCAGTTCTTC.

The J gene is TRBJ1-5, the V gene TRBV7-9, with D uncertain. Trimming removed 1 base from V and 4 bases from J, with 2 bases in between. Germline CDR1 SEHNR, CDR2 FQNEAQ (reference sequence). The CDR3 has 12 residues. This chain's CDR3 is CASSLENQPQHF. Written as DNA, the CDR3 is TGTGCCAGCAGCTTAGAGAATCAGCCCCAGCATTTT.

The chain combines TRBV19 with TRBJ2-7, with TRBD1 identical over 11 bases. The CDR3 is 15 residues long. Trimming at V came to 3 bases and at J to 0 bases, leaving 1 base not matched to a gene. The germline V gene encodes CDR1 LNHDA and CDR2 SQIVND (reference sequence). CDR3 residues: CASSIGTGGSYEQYF. For the CDR3, the DNA is TGTGCCAGTAGTATTGGGACAGGGGGCTCCTACGAGCAGTACTTC. Variable domain in full (rest from reference TRBV19 and TRBJ2-7): DGGITQSPKYLFRKEGQNVTLSCEQNLNHDAMYWYRQDPGQGLRLIYYSQIVNDFQKGDIAEGYSVSREKKESFPLTVTSAQKNPTAFYLCASSIGTGGSYEQYFGPGTRLTVT.

The chain joins TRBV28 to TRBJ1-1; a weak D match, TRBD1 (5 bases). This CDR3 is 11 amino acids long. Germline assignment: CDR1 MDHEN and CDR2 SYDVKM. This chain's CDR3 is CATEGSREAFF. For the CDR3, the DNA is TGTGCTACCGAGGGGAGCCGCGAAGCTTTCTTT.